This T cell receptor (beta chain) is from a study of tumor-infiltrating lymphocytes in primary liver carcinoma. Study context: Those sampled were patients whose primary liver carcinoma was treated by surgical resection. General study points: Tumor top-250-clone fraction significantly exceeded that of blood (p = 0.039).

CDR3 size: 13 residues. Trimming took off 2 bases at V and 8 bases at J, with 10 bases between the two ends. The V gene's germline CDR1 is ENHRY and CDR2 SYGVKD. Total RNA (approximately 500 ng) served as template for TCR beta cDNA synthesis primed by a constant-region primer. Libraries covering TCR beta were generated through three nested multiplex PCR rounds (using a slightly modified ARM-PCR). Researchers ran the first two PCR rounds for roughly 11 cycles each with TRBV1-TRBV30 forward primers and a C-beta reverse primer. TCRdb passed the multiplex PCR reads through MiXCR, listing each CDR3 protein once. Of some 320,000 distinct CDR3 sequences in the sample, 65% were seen once. This clonotype has only one observation. Its antigen is as yet unknown. The researchers obtained blood RNA from unsorted whole blood and also extracted germline DNA. An approximately 4-milliliter peripheral blood sample was collected before surgery.

J is TRBJ1-5 and V is TRBV10-3, with unresolved D. Sequencing input: peripheral blood. The sequence was collected from a man between 40 and 49 years old with primary liver carcinoma and hepatitis B virus infection. CDR3 in amino acids: CAISEVGEEPQHF. The CDR3 region has the DNA TGTGCCATCAGTGAGGTGGGCGAGGAGCCCCAGCATTTT.